Below, 27 T cell receptor beta chains from the same sample are listed, as sequenced in a study of control samples from healthy donors and cancer patients. The repertoire was sequenced with immunoSEQ multiplex PCR; TCRdb's copy has only in-frame clones and lacks some. Among 90,000 to 150,000 clones listed, roughly 88% were seen once. The sequencing sample was made of blood. The receptor source for this set is a man aged 40-55 years in good health.

The chain is built from TRBV13 and TRBJ1-4, with 8 bases fitting TRBD1. The CDR3 runs 14 residues. The V gene's germline CDR1 is PRHDT and CDR2 FYEKMQ (reference sequence). The ends lost 5 bases at V and 7 bases at J; junction bases unmatched: 6. DNA of the CDR3: TGTGCCAGCAGCATCGGGACAGGAGGTGAAAAACTGTTTTTT. It is translated as CASSIGTGGEKLFF. The complete variable domain, with remaining parts taken from reference TRBV13 and TRBJ1-4, reads AAGVIQSPRHLIKEKRETATLKCYPIPRHDTVYWYQQGPGQDPQFLISFYEKMQSDKGSIPDRFSAQQFSDYHSELNMSSLELGDSALYFCASSIGTGGEKLFFGSGTQLSVL.

The rearrangement uses TRBV4-2 and TRBJ1-1; D might be TRBD1 (5 bases). Trimming removed 5 bases at V and 7 bases at J, with 8 bases between. The CDR3 covers 11 residues. Germline CDR1 reads LGHNA; CDR2 reads YNFKEQ. CDR3 amino acids: CASSGGLEAFF. Written as DNA, the CDR3 is TGTGCCAGCAGCGGGGGACTTGAAGCTTTCTTT.

The chain has TRBV29-1 and TRBJ1-1; D gene unclear. The V end was cut by 6 bases, the J end by 1 base, with 6 bases between. The CDR3 is 11 residues long. Germline-derived CDR1 and CDR2 are SQVTM and ANQGSEA. The CDR3 loop is CSVTKNTEAFF. The CDR3 nucleotides read TGCAGCGTGACAAAGAACACTGAAGCTTTCTTT.

V and J are TRBV11-3 and TRBJ1-1; tentative D call: TRBD1 (5 bases). From germline, CDR1 is SGHNT and CDR2 YENEEA. The CDR3 runs 14 residues. V lost 5 bases and J lost 0, with 10 bases in between. CDR3 residues: CASSPLGVNTEAFF. CDR3 sequence (DNA): TGTGCCAGCAGCCCGCTGGGGGTGAACACTGAAGCTTTCTTT.

The chain is built from TRBV5-1 and TRBJ2-2; D ambiguous. Germline CDR1 and CDR2: SGHRS and YFSETQ. V lost 2 bases to trimming and J lost 0 bases, with 8 bases between them. The CDR3 totals 15 residues. The CDR3 coding sequence is TGCGCCAGCAGCTTTAGCACAGCGAACACCGGGGAGCTGTTTTTT. This codes for CASSFSTANTGELFF.

Only a few counts were recorded for this clone. The chain employs TRBV27 and TRBJ1-6, with D maybe TRBD1 (5 bases). Germline V gene lookup returns CDR1 MNHEY and CDR2 SMNVEV (reference sequence). V was clipped by 5 bases and J by 0 bases, with 20 bases between them. The CDR3 is 19 residues long. The CDR3 loop reads CASSLGLVRGSSYNSPLHF. CDR3 DNA: TGTGCCAGCAGTCTCGGACTGGTTCGGGGGAGCTCCTATAATTCACCCCTCCACTTT.

The rearrangement joins TRBV7-9 to TRBJ1-3; 7 nucleotides align to TRBD1. This CDR3 is 14 amino acids long. Germline V lookup: CDR1 SEHNR, CDR2 FQNEAQ (reference sequence). V dropped 1 base and J dropped 8; count of bases not matched to a gene: 5. CDR3 DNA: TGTGCCAGCAGCTTAGACGGCAGGGGGGACACCATATATTTT. This encodes CASSLDGRGDTIYF.

The chain employs TRBV6-5 and TRBJ1-1, with 8 bases identical to TRBD1. CDR1 is MNHEY and CDR2 is SVGAGI in the germline V gene. This CDR3 comprises 13 residues. V dropped 4 bases and J dropped 6; count of bases not matched to a gene: 4. The CDR3 here is CASSFDRGSEAFF. The CDR3 DNA reads TGTGCCAGCAGTTTTGACAGGGGTTCTGAAGCTTTCTTT.

The V and J genes are TRBV6-7 and TRBJ2-6; 9 positions match TRBD1. TRBV6-7 is sorted into the ORF group, with uncertain function. After removal of 2 bases from V and 3 bases from J, the junction contained 8 bases not matched to a gene. CDR3 size: 18 residues. CDR3 protein: CASSYRRQGVYGANVLTF. The CDR3 region has the DNA TGTGCCAGCAGTTACAGAAGACAGGGGGTCTATGGGGCCAACGTCCTGACTTTC.

This clone has only one observation. The genes are TRBV24-1 and TRBJ1-1; D gene uncertain. The CDR3 sequence is 15 residues long. Germline V gene sequence: CDR1 KGHDR, CDR2 SFDVKD. The V and J ends lost 5 bases and 2 bases respectively, with 14 bases between them. The CDR3 sequence is CATSARFGKNTEAFF. CDR3 coding DNA: TGTGCCACCAGTGCCCGGTTCGGAAAAAACACTGAAGCTTTCTTT.

This clone turned up a few times. The chain uses TRBV10-1 and TRBJ2-7; a weak D match, TRBD2 (6 bases). Germline V gene data show CDR1 as WNHNN and CDR2 as SYGVQD (reference sequence). Trimming cost V 8 bases and J 3 bases, with 8 bases left between them. The CDR3 has 11 amino acids. CDR3 protein: CASARGYEQYF. The CDR3, as DNA: TGCGCCAGCGCGCGGGGCTACGAGCAGTACTTC.

The J gene is TRBJ2-3, the V gene TRBV7-3; D gene unclear. The CDR3 consists of 14 residues. Per germline, CDR1 SGHTA and CDR2 FQGTGA. Trimming took 3 bases from V and 4 from J, leaving 11 bases between them. CDR3 protein: CASSFSSGSDTQYF. CDR3 DNA sequence: TGTGCCAGCAGCTTTTCATCTGGCTCAGATACGCAGTATTTT.

The CDR3 nucleotides are TGTGCCAGCAGTGGGTCATTACAGGGGTTGGATAATTCACCCCTCCACTTT. It encodes CASSGSLQGLDNSPLHF. The chain couples TRBV6-1 to TRBJ1-6; 7 nucleotides agree with TRBD1. The germline CDR1 and CDR2 sequences are MNHNS and SASEGT. This CDR3 contains 17 residues. Trimming cost V 4 bases and J 5 bases; bases outside gene matches: 11.

The chain employs TRBV29-1 and TRBJ2-1; either TRBD1 or TRBD2 may fit D (5 bases each). The CDR3 covers 13 residues. V lost 7 bases and J 3 bases, leaving 13 bases between the germline ends. Germline-derived CDR1 and CDR2 are SQVTM and ANQGSEA. This CDR3 reads CSARGSYYNEQFF. CDR3 in DNA: TGCAGCGCCCGGGGCAGCTACTACAATGAGCAGTTCTTC.

The chain links TRBV5-1 to TRBJ2-7; no reliable D call. This CDR3 contains 14 residues. CDR1 SGHRS and CDR2 YFSETQ come from the germline V gene. V was cut by 2 bases and J by 1 base, with 10 bases left in between. The CDR3 reads CASSFDSRSYEQYF. In nucleotides, the CDR3 is TGCGCCAGCAGCTTTGACTCCCGGTCCTACGAGCAGTACTTC.

This clone was seen only once. The chain combines TRBV19 with TRBJ1-2; D is perhaps TRBD1 (6 bases). Looked up from germline, CDR1 is LNHDA and CDR2 is SQIVND (reference sequence). CDR3 length: 13 amino acids. The V end lost 6 bases, the J end lost 6 bases, and 14 bases lay between the germline ends. The CDR3 DNA sequence: TGTGCCAGTAGCAACTCAGGGGTACATGGCTACACCTTC. Translating it yields CASSNSGVHGYTF.

V and J are TRBV7-2 and TRBJ2-3, with 8 bases that match TRBD2. Germline loops: CDR1 SGHTA, CDR2 FQGNSA. With 5 bases clipped from V and 2 bases from J, the junction kept 6 bases outside the gene matches. There are 15 residues in the CDR3. This CDR3 reads CASSQIAGSTDTQYF. The CDR3 nucleotides are TGTGCCAGCAGCCAAATAGCGGGGTCCACAGATACGCAGTATTTT.

V and J are TRBV5-6 and TRBJ2-3; D gene unclear. V shed 1 base and J shed 1 base, with 16 bases lying between them. The CDR3 extends over 17 amino acids. Germline V gives CDR1 SGHDT, CDR2 YYEEEE. DNA for the CDR3: TGTGCCAGCAGCTTGAAACCCCCTTTTGTTGGCACAGATACGCAGTATTTT. It translates to CASSLKPPFVGTDTQYF.

The V and J genes are TRBV12-3 or TRBV12-4 and TRBJ1-1; 7 bases are a match to TRBD1. Trimming at V came to 4 bases and at J to 4 bases, leaving 3 bases not matched to a gene. This CDR3 contains 13 residues. The CDR3 loop is CASSSQGSTEAFF. CDR3 sequence (DNA): TGTGCCAGCAGTTCACAGGGGAGCACTGAAGCTTTCTTT.

This chain links TRBV5-1 with TRBJ2-3, with D tentatively TRBD2 (6 bases). V shed 4 bases and J shed 0 bases, with 12 bases lying between them. This CDR3 region has 15 residues. CDR1 and CDR2 from the germline V gene are SGHRS and YFSETQ. The DNA for the CDR3 is TGCGCCAGCAGCACAGGAGGGACTAGCACAGATACGCAGTATTTT. This codes for CASSTGGTSTDTQYF.

V is TRBV12-3 or TRBV12-4 and J is TRBJ1-2; D is possibly TRBD1 (6 bases). V dropped 2 bases and J dropped 8 bases, with 9 bases sitting between them. The CDR3 contains 12 residues. In nucleotides, the CDR3 is TGTGCCAGCAGTTTAACAGGGACGGGCTACACCTTC. It translates to CASSLTGTGYTF.

The rearrangement links TRBV13 to TRBJ1-2; 12 bases are a match to TRBD1. There are 16 residues in the CDR3. V dropped 1 base and J dropped 8; count of bases not matched to a gene: 8. CDR1 PRHDT and CDR2 FYEKMQ come from the germline V gene (reference sequence). This chain's CDR3 is CASSLASGTGGRGYTF. The CDR3 DNA follows: TGTGCCAGCAGCTTAGCCTCAGGGACAGGGGGCCGGGGCTACACCTTC.

V is TRBV19 and J is TRBJ1-1; D possibly corresponds to TRBD1 (6 bases). The CDR3 contains 14 residues. CDR1 LNHDA and CDR2 SQIVND come from the germline V gene (reference sequence). V lost 9 bases and J 0 bases, leaving 14 bases between the germline ends. In DNA form, the CDR3 reads TGTGCCAGCTGCTTCGGGGGCATGAACACTGAAGCTTTCTTT. As protein: CASCFGGMNTEAFF.

The chain combines TRBV27 with TRBJ1-6; no firm D call. The CDR3 contains 13 residues. The V gene lost 5 bases and the J gene lost 0 bases, with 2 bases spanning the gap. Germline V gives CDR1 MNHEY, CDR2 SMNVEV (reference sequence). The chain's CDR3 is CASSPSYNSPLHF. The CDR3 DNA sequence: TGTGCCAGCAGTCCCTCCTATAATTCACCCCTCCACTTT.

This chain uses TRBV29-1 with TRBJ1-2, with a possible D match to TRBD1 (5 bases). Germline CDR1 SQVTM, CDR2 ANQGSEA. Trimming cost V 6 bases and J 2 bases, with 16 bases left between them. The CDR3 sequence is 14 residues long. In nucleotides, the CDR3 is TGCAGCGTGTTTGTGATTGGGACCAACTATGGCTACACCTTC. It encodes CSVFVIGTNYGYTF.

This clone was seen only a few times. The V call is TRBV19, the J call TRBJ1-5; 9 nucleotides line up with TRBD1. There are 16 residues in the CDR3. Germline-derived CDR1 and CDR2 are LNHDA and SQIVND (reference sequence). Trimming cost V 5 bases and J 0 bases; bases outside gene matches: 5. CDR3 sequence reads: CASSFSDRGSNQPQHF. The CDR3, as DNA: TGTGCCAGTAGTTTCTCGGACAGGGGTAGCAATCAGCCCCAGCATTTT.

V usage is TRBV3-1 (or the pseudogene TRBV3-2) and J usage is TRBJ2-1; D not resolved. This CDR3 has 11 amino acids. With 2 bases removed from V and 7 bases from J, the gap between germline ends came to 3 bases. The V gene's germline CDR1 is LGHDT and CDR2 YNNKEL (reference sequence). The CDR3 spells CASSQRNEQFF. CDR3 nucleotide sequence: TGTGCCAGCAGCCAACGAAATGAGCAGTTCTTC.